These 5 T cell receptor beta chains came from one sample sequenced in a study of T cells in Graves' hyperthyroidism and ophthalmopathy. The CDR3 regions of TCR beta were amplified from RNA transcripts. Carried out on the TCR CDR3, a first-round RT-PCR used the HTBI primer set. TCRdb used MiXCR to reprocess the multiplex PCR reads, holding one entry per CDR3 protein. The data contain about 350,000 distinct CDR3 sequences, around 18% of them seen just once; the ten biggest clones take up 15% to 17%. Sequencing was performed on blood. Receptors originate from a middle-aged woman with Graves' ophthalmopathy.

This clonotype was picked up many times. This sequence joins TRBV20-1 and TRBJ1-5; the match to TRBD1 covers 9 bases. CDR1 DFQATT and CDR2 SNEGSKA come from the germline V gene (reference sequence). V shed 4 bases, J shed 7 bases, and the junction held 17 bases outside the gene matches. This CDR3 region has 17 residues. The CDR3 loop is CSAKKLLRTGVGQPQHF. The CDR3 coding sequence is TGCAGTGCTAAAAAGCTACTAAGGACAGGGGTAGGACAGCCCCAGCATTTT.

The chain carries TRBV6-1 and TRBJ2-7; maybe TRBD1 (5 bases). The V end lost 8 bases, the J end lost 5 bases, and 16 bases lay between the germline ends. In germline, CDR1 is MNHNS, CDR2 SASEGT. CDR3 length equals 13 residues. CDR3 nucleotide sequence: TGTGCCAGCCGTACCGTCAGGGTTGACGAGCAGTACTTC. Its protein product is CASRTVRVDEQYF.

In this sample, this clonotype turned up many times. The V and J genes are TRBV28 and TRBJ2-7, with 7 bases matching TRBD1. V dropped 7 bases and J dropped 7; count of bases not matched to a gene: 13. The CDR3 runs to 14 residues. Looked up from germline, CDR1 is MDHEN and CDR2 is SYDVKM. Written as DNA, the CDR3 is TGTGCCAGCACACGACAGGGTGGTGTAGGGGAGCAGTACTTC. This codes for CASTRQGGVGEQYF.

A few counts support this clonotype. One end of the junction does not line up with germline, which may come from a read error. This chain uses TRBV7-2 with TRBJ1-2; possibly TRBD1 for D (6 bases). Germline V CDR1 and CDR2: SGHTA, FQGNSA. The CDR3 is 13 amino acids. The CDR3: CASRAQGNYGYIF. Here the CDR3 DNA reads TGTGCCAGCAGGGCACAGGGCAACTATGGCTACATCTTC.

In its sample, this clonotype was seen a few times. The CDR3 here is CASSWSETSTDTQYF. The CDR3 bases are TGCGCCAGCAGCTGGTCTGAAACTAGCACAGATACGCAGTATTTT. The chain recombines TRBV5-1 with TRBJ2-3; no definite D call. Germline V gene data show CDR1 as SGHRS and CDR2 as YFSETQ. Between the trimmed V and J ends, which lost 3 bases and 0 bases, there was a span of 11 bases. CDR3 length equals 15 residues.